Below are 16 T cell receptor beta chains sequenced from a single sample in a study of cytotoxic CD8 clonotypes in ibrutinib-treated CLL. Clones were sequenced by immunoSEQ multiplex PCR, and TCRdb holds only the in-frame ones, with some missing. The top ten hold approximately 6% of the sample, which has 330,000 or so clones, about 61% seen once. Source: PBMCs, taken after 36 months of ibrutinib treatment. These receptors all stem from a human donor with chronic lymphocytic leukemia.

The chain uses TRBV10-2 and TRBJ2-4; D possibly corresponds to TRBD2 (5 bases). CDR3 length: 10 residues. CDR1 is WSHSY, CDR2 SAAADI, per germline. Trimming took off 8 bases at V and 15 bases at J, with 14 bases between the two ends. CDR3 sequence reads: CASPDSHRYF. The CDR3 DNA sequence: TGCGCCAGCCCGGACTCCCACCGGTACTTC.

The chain uses TRBV29-1 and TRBJ1-1; 9 bases align to TRBD1. J gave up 4 bases and V 4 bases, and 4 bases lay outside the gene matches. This CDR3 contains 13 residues. Per the germline V gene, CDR1 is SQVTM and CDR2 is ANQGSEA. The chain's CDR3 is CSVVRDRATEAFF. CDR3 in DNA: TGCAGCGTTGTAAGGGACAGGGCCACTGAAGCTTTCTTT.

The chain uses TRBV28 and TRBJ2-7, with D maybe TRBD1 (6 bases). The CDR3 contains 13 residues. V lost 8 bases to trimming and J lost 2 bases, with 13 bases between them. CDR1 is MDHEN and CDR2 is SYDVKM in the germline V gene. CDR3 DNA sequence: TGTGCCAGCTCTCAGGGGCTCCCCTACGAGCAGTACTTC. Protein sequence: CASSQGLPYEQYF. Combining the CDR3 with reference TRBV28 and TRBJ2-7 gives the whole variable domain DVKVTQSSRYLVKRTGEKVFLECVQDMDHENMFWYRQDPGLGLRLIYFSYDVKMKEKGDIPEGYSVSREKKERFSLILESASTNQTSMYLCASSQGLPYEQYFGPGTRLTVT.

The V and J genes are TRBV7-2 and TRBJ1-1; TRBD1 aligns across 8 bases. Germline V gives CDR1 SGHTA, CDR2 FQGNSA. This CDR3 spans 19 amino acids. V lost 5 bases and J lost 5; bases outside the gene matches: 22. The chain's CDR3 is CASSHWLRQGSIVRTEAFF. CDR3 nucleotides: TGTGCCAGCAGCCACTGGCTTCGACAGGGGAGTATAGTTCGAACTGAAGCTTTCTTT.

This clone was observed a few times. This sequence joins TRBV18 and TRBJ1-6; 9 nucleotides line up with TRBD1. The CDR3 covers 14 residues. The ends lost 6 bases at V and 8 bases at J; junction bases unmatched: 5. Germline V gives CDR1 KGHSH, CDR2 LQKENI. The CDR3 DNA reads as TGTGCCAGCTCTCACCGGGACAGGGATTCACCCCTCCACTTT. Protein: CASSHRDRDSPLHF.

The J gene is TRBJ2-7, the V gene TRBV7-9; 7 bases are a match to TRBD2. V lost 7 bases to trimming and J lost 0 bases; unmatched junction nucleotides: 18. The CDR3 sequence is 18 residues long. Looked up from germline, CDR1 is SEHNR and CDR2 is FQNEAQ (reference sequence). DNA of the CDR3: TGTGCCAGCAACCGACTGATTAGCGGGTTGCCCCACTCCTACGAGCAGTACTTC. Residues: CASNRLISGLPHSYEQYF. Combining the CDR3 with reference TRBV7-9 and TRBJ2-7 gives the whole variable domain DTGVSQNPRHKITKRGQNVTFRCDPISEHNRLYWYRQTLGQGPEFLTYFQNEAQLEKSRLLSDRFSAERPKGSFSTLEIQRTEQGDSAMYLCASNRLISGLPHSYEQYFGPGTRLTVT.

This clone was seen only a few times. The V and J genes are TRBV4-1 and TRBJ2-7, with a weak D call TRBD2 (5 bases). Trimming cost V 4 bases and J 7 bases, with 14 bases left between them. Looked up from germline, CDR1 is MGHRA and CDR2 is YSYEKL. The CDR3 is 13 amino acids. The DNA of the CDR3 is TGCGCCAGCAGCCCACGGGGTCTACGGGAGCAGTACTTC. Its translation: CASSPRGLREQYF.

This clone was detected a few times. The rearrangement uses TRBV2 and TRBJ1-4; D is perhaps TRBD1 (5 bases). The CDR3 loop spans 14 amino acids. V lost 6 bases and J 4 bases, leaving 12 bases between the germline ends. Per germline, CDR1 SNHLY and CDR2 FYNNEI. CDR3: CASREIDSNEKLFF. The CDR3 DNA is TGTGCCAGCAGGGAAATTGACAGTAATGAAAAACTGTTTTTT.

The table lists this clone with a few counts. The gene calls are TRBV19 and TRBJ2-7; 9 bases agree with TRBD1. Losses at the gene ends were 8 bases for V and 5 bases for J; bases not matched to a gene: 4. CDR3 length equals 12 residues. Per the germline V gene, CDR1 is LNHDA and CDR2 is SQIVND (reference sequence). CDR3 in amino acids: CASGTGSDEQYF. CDR3 bases: TGTGCCAGTGGGACAGGGTCCGACGAGCAGTACTTC.

The rearrangement joins TRBV6-5 to TRBJ2-2, with no clear D. V shed 4 bases and J shed 1 base, with 10 bases lying between them. The CDR3 spans 15 residues. Germline V gives CDR1 MNHEY, CDR2 SVGAGI. The CDR3 reads CASSSRRKNTGELFF. CDR3 nucleotide sequence: TGTGCCAGCAGTTCAAGACGGAAGAACACCGGGGAGCTGTTTTTT.

The count of this clone is one. The J gene is TRBJ2-3, the V gene TRBV2; no reliable D call. Germline V lookup: CDR1 SNHLY, CDR2 FYNNEI. V lost 6 bases to trimming and J lost 0 bases, with 13 bases between them. The CDR3 totals 15 residues. The CDR3 DNA sequence: TGTGCCAGCAGCGGTAGGGCCTCTAGCACAGATACGCAGTATTTT. It encodes CASSGRASSTDTQYF.

Only a few counts were recorded for this clone. The chain carries TRBV4-2 and TRBJ2-7; D gene ambiguous. From germline, CDR1 is LGHNA and CDR2 YNFKEQ. CDR3 length equals 11 residues. V lost 1 base, J lost 7 bases, and 5 bases lay in between. The CDR3 here is CASSQVGEQYF. In DNA form, the CDR3 reads TGTGCCAGCAGCCAAGTGGGGGAGCAGTACTTC.

The V call is TRBV19, the J call TRBJ1-5; tentative D call: TRBD1 (5 bases). Germline V lookup: CDR1 LNHDA, CDR2 SQIVND (reference sequence). The V and J ends lost 5 bases and 5 bases respectively, with 10 bases between them. This CDR3 has 13 amino acids. CDR3 nucleotides: TGTGCCAGTAGTCAGGGTGGTCATCAGCCCCAGCATTTT. Amino acid sequence: CASSQGGHQPQHF.

The chain combines TRBV19 with TRBJ2-7; D may match TRBD1 or TRBD2 (5 bases each). CDR3 length equals 15 residues. Germline CDR1 reads LNHDA; CDR2 reads SQIVND (reference sequence). V was trimmed by 1 base and J by 0 bases, leaving 10 bases between them. CDR3: CASSIAGRSSYEQYF. CDR3 coding DNA: TGTGCCAGTAGTATAGCGGGACGGAGCTCCTACGAGCAGTACTTC.

The chain is built from TRBV7-9 and TRBJ1-3; TRBD1 is a possible D gene (5 bases). Looked up from germline, CDR1 is SEHNR and CDR2 is FQNEAQ (reference sequence). The CDR3 covers 16 residues. V gave up 5 bases and J gave up 4 bases, with 18 bases separating them. The CDR3 region is CASSLTGATKGNTIYF. The CDR3 nucleotides are TGTGCCAGCAGCCTTACCGGGGCGACGAAGGGAAACACCATATATTTT.

The V call is TRBV4-3, the J call TRBJ1-1; D unclear. CDR1 is LGHNA, CDR2 YSLEER, per germline. The CDR3 spans 13 residues. V was trimmed by 0 bases and J by 5 bases, leaving 7 bases between them. The chain's CDR3 is CASSQEAGTEAFF. In nucleotides, the CDR3 is TGCGCCAGCAGCCAAGAAGCGGGGACTGAAGCTTTCTTT.